This record concerns one TCR beta chain sequence. The antigen remains unidentified. PCR was performed using 60 Vbeta and 13 Jbeta primers. The assay was immunoSEQ multiplex PCR, and TCRdb's table has in-frame clones only and misses some. The sample records some 55,000 clones, roughly 80% being singletons. There are 14 residues in the CDR3. V was shortened by 2 bases and J by 6 bases, with 11 bases between the two germline ends. Germline assignment: CDR1 SEHNR and CDR2 FQNEAQ (reference sequence). The sample belongs to a study of cytomegalovirus exposure and HLA in healthy donors. Regarding the study as a whole: The listing of 150 to 200 TCR beta chains classed them as cytomegalovirus-associated.

Source material: PBMCs. V gene TRBV7-9 combines with J gene TRBJ1-5, with D possibly being TRBD1 (5 bases). This TCR came from a middle-aged man in good health and CMV-seronegative. Here the CDR3 reads CASSLLGHGQPQHF. The CDR3 nucleotides are TGTGCCAGCAGCTTACTGGGGCACGGTCAGCCCCAGCATTTT.